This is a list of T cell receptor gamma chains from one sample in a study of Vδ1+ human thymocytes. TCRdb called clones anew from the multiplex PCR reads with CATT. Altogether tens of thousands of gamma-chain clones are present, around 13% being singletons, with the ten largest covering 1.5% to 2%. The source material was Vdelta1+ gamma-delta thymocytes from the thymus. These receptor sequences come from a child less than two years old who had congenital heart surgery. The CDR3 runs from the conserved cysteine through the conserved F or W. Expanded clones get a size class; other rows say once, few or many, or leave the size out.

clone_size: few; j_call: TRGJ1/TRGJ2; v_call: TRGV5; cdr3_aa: CATWEIPVDKKLF
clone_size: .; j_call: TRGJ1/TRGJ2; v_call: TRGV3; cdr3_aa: CATWDRCGGYYKKLF
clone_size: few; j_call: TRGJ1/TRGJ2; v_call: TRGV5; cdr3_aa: CATWDRREKLF
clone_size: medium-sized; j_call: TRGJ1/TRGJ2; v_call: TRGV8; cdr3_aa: CATWDRDYKKLF
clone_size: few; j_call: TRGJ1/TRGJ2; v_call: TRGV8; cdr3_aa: CATWDSRYKKLF
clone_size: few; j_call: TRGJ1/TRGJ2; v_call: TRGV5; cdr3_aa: CATWEGRKLF
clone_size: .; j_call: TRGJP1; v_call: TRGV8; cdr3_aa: CATFPSATGWFKIF
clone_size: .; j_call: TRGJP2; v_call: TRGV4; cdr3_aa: CATWDGPGDDWIKTF
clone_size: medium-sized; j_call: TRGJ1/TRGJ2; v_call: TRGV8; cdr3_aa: CATWDTYYKKLF
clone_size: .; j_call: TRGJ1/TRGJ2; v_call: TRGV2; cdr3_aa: CATWADYKKLF
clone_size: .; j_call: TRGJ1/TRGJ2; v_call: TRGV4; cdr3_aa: CATWDGNTKKLF
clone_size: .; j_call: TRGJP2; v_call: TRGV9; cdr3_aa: CALWELNSSDWIKTF
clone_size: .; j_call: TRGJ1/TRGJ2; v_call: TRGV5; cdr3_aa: CATWDRPGYYKKLF
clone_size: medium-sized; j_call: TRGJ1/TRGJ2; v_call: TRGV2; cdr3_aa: CATWDGNYYKKLF
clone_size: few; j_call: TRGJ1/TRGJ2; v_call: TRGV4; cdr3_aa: CATWDGRRYKKLF
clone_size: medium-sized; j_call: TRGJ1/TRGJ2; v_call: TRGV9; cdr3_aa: CALWEHYYKKLF
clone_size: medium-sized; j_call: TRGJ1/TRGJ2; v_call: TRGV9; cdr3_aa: CALWGCNKKLF
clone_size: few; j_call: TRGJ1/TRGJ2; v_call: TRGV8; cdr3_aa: CATWATYYKKLF
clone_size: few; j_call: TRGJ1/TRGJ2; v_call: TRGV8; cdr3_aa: CATWDNGIYYKKLF
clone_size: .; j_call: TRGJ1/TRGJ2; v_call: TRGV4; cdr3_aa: CATWDGGTKKLF
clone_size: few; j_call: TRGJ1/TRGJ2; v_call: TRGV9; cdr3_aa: CALWDSYYKKLF
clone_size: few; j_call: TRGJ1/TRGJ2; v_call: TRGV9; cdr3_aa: CALWEPARGPKKLF
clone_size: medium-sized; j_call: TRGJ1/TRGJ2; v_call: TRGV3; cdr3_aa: CATWDRPGYKKLF
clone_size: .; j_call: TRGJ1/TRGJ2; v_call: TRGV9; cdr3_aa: CALWEVLRRDYYKKLF
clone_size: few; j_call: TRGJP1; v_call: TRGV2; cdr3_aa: CATWGPTGWFKIF
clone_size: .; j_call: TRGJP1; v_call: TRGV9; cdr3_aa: CALWEVQGWFKIF
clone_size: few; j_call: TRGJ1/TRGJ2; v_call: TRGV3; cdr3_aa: CATWGAGGPYYKKLF
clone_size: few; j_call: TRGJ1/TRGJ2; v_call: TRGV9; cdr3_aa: CALWGNYYKKLF
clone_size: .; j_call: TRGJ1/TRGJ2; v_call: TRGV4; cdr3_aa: CATWDEVSSNYYKKLF
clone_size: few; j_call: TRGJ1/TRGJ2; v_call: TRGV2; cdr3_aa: CATFLKKLF
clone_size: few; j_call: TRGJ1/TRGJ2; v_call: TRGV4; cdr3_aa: CATWNCNKKLF
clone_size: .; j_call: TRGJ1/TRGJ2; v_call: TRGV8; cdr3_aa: CATWAGIHYKKLF
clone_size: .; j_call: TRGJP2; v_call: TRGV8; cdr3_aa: CATWDPLDWIKTF